This T cell receptor (beta chain) was sequenced in a study of shared clonotypes between healthy human individuals. CDR3 size: 13 residues. The V end was cut by 6 bases, the J end by 3 bases, with 10 bases between. The germline gives CDR1 MDHEN, CDR2 SYDVKM. Each donor was a Caucasian adult residing in Nashville, Tennessee. Profiling relied on immunoSEQ multiplex PCR, and the TCRdb table lists in-frame clones only, not all of them. The data contain fewer than 2.5 million clones, approximately 93% of them singletons. A single count supports this clone. Its specificity is unknown. Study conclusions and caveats: Although depth was large, rarefaction showed that sequencing of the sorted subsets was incomplete.

Source material: naive CD4+ T cells from PBMCs. As for subset: CD45RA+ positively selected. This sequence originates from a man aged 18 to 29 in good health. Some clones in this sample may be carry-over from other donors' samples. V is TRBV28 and J is TRBJ2-3, with D maybe TRBD1 (5 bases). CDR3 nucleotide sequence: TGTGCCAGCAGGTCACAGGTTACAGATACGCAGTATTTT. Its translation is CASRSQVTDTQYF.